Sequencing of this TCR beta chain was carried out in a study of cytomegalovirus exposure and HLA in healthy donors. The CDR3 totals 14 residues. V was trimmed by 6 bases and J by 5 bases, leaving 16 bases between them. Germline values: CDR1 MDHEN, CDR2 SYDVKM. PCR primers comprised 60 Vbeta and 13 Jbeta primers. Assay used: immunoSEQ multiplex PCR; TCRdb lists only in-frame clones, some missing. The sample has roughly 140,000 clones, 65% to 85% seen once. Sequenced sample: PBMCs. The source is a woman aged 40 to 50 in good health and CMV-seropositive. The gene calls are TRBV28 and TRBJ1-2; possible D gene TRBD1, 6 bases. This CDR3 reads CASRLQGLGYGYTF. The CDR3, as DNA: TGTGCCAGCAGGTTACAGGGTCTTGGGTATGGCTACACCTTC.